This TCR beta chain was captured by sequencing in a study of T cell responses to AZD1222 COVID-19 vaccine. Comment on this clone: Its matching antigen is unknown.

The table came from immunoSEQ multiplex PCR; TCRdb's copy has only in-frame clones and leaves some out. The sample carries more than 80,000 clones, 80% to 90% recorded once. Trimming cost V 8 bases and J 3 bases, with 7 bases left between them. Germline V lookup: CDR1 MDHEN, CDR2 SYDVKM. The CDR3 length is 12 residues. Whole-study findings and limits: Two AZD1222 administrations were followed by greater Spike-specific TCR breadth and depth.

The receptor comes from an adult in good health. The sample consisted of peripheral blood, taken on day 0 of MenACWY control vaccination. The V gene is TRBV28, the J gene TRBJ1-4, with D perhaps matching TRBD1 (6 bases). This chain's CDR3 is CASSGANEKLFF. The CDR3 DNA follows: TGTGCCAGCTCAGGGGCTAATGAAAAACTGTTTTTT.